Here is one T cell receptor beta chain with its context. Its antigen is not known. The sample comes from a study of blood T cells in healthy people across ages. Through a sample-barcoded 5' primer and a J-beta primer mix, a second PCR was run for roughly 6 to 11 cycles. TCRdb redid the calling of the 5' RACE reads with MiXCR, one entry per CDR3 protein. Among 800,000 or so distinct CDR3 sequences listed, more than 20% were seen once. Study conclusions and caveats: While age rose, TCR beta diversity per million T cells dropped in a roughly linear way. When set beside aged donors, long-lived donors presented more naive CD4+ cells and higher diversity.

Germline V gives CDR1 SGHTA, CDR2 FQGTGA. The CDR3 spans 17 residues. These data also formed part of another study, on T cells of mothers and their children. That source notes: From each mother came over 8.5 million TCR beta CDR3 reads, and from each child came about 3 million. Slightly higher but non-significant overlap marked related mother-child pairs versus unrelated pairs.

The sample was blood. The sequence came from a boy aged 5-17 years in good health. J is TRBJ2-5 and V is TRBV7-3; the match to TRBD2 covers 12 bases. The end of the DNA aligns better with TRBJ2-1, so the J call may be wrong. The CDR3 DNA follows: TGTGCCAGCAGCCCATTTGGACTAGCGGGACCACGGGGGGAGCAGTTCTTC. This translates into CASSPFGLAGPRGEQFF.